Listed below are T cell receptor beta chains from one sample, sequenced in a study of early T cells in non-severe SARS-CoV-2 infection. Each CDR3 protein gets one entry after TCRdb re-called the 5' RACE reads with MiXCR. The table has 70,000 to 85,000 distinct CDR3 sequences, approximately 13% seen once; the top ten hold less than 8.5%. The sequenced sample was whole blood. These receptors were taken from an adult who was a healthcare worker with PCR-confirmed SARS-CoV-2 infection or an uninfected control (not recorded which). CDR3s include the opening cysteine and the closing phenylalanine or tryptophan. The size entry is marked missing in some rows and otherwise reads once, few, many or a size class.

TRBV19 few CASQDRVFNEQYF
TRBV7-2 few CASSLAGGAYNEQFF
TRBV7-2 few CASRLAGLAGEADTQYF
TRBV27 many CASKISGDYEQYF
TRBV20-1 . CSANPTTSFSYNEQFF
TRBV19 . CASSMATNTGELFF
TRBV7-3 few CASSSGGPSEQYF
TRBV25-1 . CASGEFRASGRHEQFF
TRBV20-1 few CSARDREGMNTEAFF
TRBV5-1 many CASSSPGQGIFEAFF
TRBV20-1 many CSASLAGGSYNEQFF
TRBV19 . CASSAPGQGARYGYTF
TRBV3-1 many CASSPSEGGTEAFF
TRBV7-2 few CASSLAGTGGRETQYF
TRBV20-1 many CSAIPGTSGFEETQYF
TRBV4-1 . CASSQLLAASTDTQYF
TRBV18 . CASSRVRQGEQYF
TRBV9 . CASSVWDNTDTQYF
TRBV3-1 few CASSQDAGTRQFF
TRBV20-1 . CSAPPGVYTDTQYF
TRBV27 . CASSPNLRLAEEIYNEQFF
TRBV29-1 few CSVDTGMAAFF
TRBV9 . CASTKTSGANTGELFF
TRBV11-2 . CASSPRLGDNEQFF
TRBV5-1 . CASSFGTVVGELFF
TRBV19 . CASSIASLELAGPEQYF
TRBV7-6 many CASSLGIAGGVYEQYF
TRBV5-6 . CASSFGTGVGGELFF
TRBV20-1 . CSARDDPYQETQYF
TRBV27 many CASSYYRNTEAFF
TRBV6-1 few CATTRRGTGELFF
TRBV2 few CASSDRPSSGNTIYF
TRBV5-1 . CASSLTSGATEAFF
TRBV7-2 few CASSPDVSYNSPLHF
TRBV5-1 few CASSLTSSSYNEQFF
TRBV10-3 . CAISERGPDSYNEQFF
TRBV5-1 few CASSSRGGGEKLFF
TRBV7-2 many CASSLYVKTEAFF
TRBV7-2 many CASSPGLFGGSDTQYF
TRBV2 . CASSAASGGPDTQYF
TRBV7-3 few CASSSPGGRTGELFF
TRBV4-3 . CASGTGTLNYEQYF
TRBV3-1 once CASRPYSGSSYNEQFF
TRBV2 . CASRRDRQETQYF
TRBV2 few CASSPIGTAPAGAFF
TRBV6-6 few CASRASGRNTGELFF
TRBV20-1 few CSARGDPGRVAENIQYF
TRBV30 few CAWGLYTGELFF
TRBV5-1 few CASSLLAGGGVEQFF
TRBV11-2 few CASSLLASSAEQFF
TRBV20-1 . CSALPYEQYF
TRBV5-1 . CASSFGDRNTEAFF
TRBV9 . CASSTRQNTGELFF
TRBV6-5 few CASRTSGRAYEQYF
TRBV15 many CATSRGGRGNTEAFF
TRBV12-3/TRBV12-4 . CASSYRDPYEQYF
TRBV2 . CASSEWGLANYEQYF